A selection of T cell receptor beta chains follows, all from one sample in a study of CDR3 diversity in severe acne. TCRdb re-analysed the PCR reads in MiXCR, keeping a single row per CDR3 protein. Of around 91,000 distinct CDR3 sequences in the sample, under 65% were seen once. The sample was blood. The receptors originated from a male donor in good health, without acne. Each CDR3 is given with its conserved first and last residue. Each record gives: clone size, V gene, J gene, D gene, CDR3 DNA, CDR3 protein. D genes are given only for firm matches. Size is omitted from some rows. Given values are once, few, many or a class for expanded clones.

many	TRBV29-1	TRBJ2-2	TRBD2	TGCAGCGTTGAAAAGGAGGCGGGAGTAAGAGGGGAGCTGTTTTTT	CSVEKEAGVRGELFF
many	TRBV11-2	TRBJ1-1	-	TGTGCCAGCAGCTTACAAGTGTTGGACACTGAAGCTTTCTTT	CASSLQVLDTEAFF
-	TRBV19	TRBJ1-1	-	TGTGCCACCCCGACCGGGTCCGGAGCTTTCTTT	CATPTGSGAFF
-	TRBV6-5	TRBJ2-7	TRBD2	TGTGCCAGCAGTTACTCTACTAGCGGAGGTTACGAGCAGTACTTC	CASSYSTSGGYEQYF
many	TRBV18	TRBJ1-2	-	TGTGCCAGCTCACCACCGACAGACTATGGCTACACCTTC	CASSPPTDYGYTF
-	TRBV12-3/TRBV12-4	TRBJ1-3	-	TGTGCCAGCAGCCAAGTGTCAGGTTCCTCTGGAAACACCATATATTTT	CASSQVSGSSGNTIYF
-	TRBV9	TRBJ2-5	TRBD2	TGTGCCAGCAGGGGACATAGGACTAGCGAAGAGACCCAGTACTTT	CASRGHRTSEETQYF
once	TRBV12-3/TRBV12-4	TRBJ2-1	TRBD2	TGTGCCAGCAGTCACGGGACTAGCGGGAGGACTGAGCAGTTCTTC	CASSHGTSGRTEQFF
-	TRBV20-1	TRBJ1-1	TRBD1	TGCAGTGGGACAGGGACGTCTGAAGCTTTCTTT	CSGTGTSEAFF
medium-sized	TRBV20-1	TRBJ2-3	-	TGCAGCCAGAAGGGAAACGGCGATACGCAGTATTTT	CSQKGNGDTQYF
many	TRBV11-1	TRBJ2-7	TRBD1	TGTGCCAGCAGCCCCCGGACAGGGTACGAGCAGTACTTC	CASSPRTGYEQYF
-	TRBV2	TRBJ2-3	-	TGTGCCAGCAGTGACGTTTCTAGCACAGATACGCAGTATTTT	CASSDVSSTDTQYF
-	TRBV5-1	TRBJ2-6	-	TGTGCCAGCAGCCCGTGGCTTTGGAAAGGGGCGGAACTCTCTGGGGCCAGCGTCCTGACTTTC	CASSPWLWKGAELSGASVLTF
many	TRBV24-1	TRBJ1-2	TRBD1	TGTGCCACCGAAGGGCGGGACAGGTTGGGCTACACCTTC	CATEGRDRLGYTF
-	TRBV5-1	TRBJ1-4	TRBD1	TGCGCCAGCAGCTCATCCTTAGGACAGGGAGGTGAAAAACTGTTTTTT	CASSSSLGQGGEKLFF
-	TRBV10-2	TRBJ2-7	-	TGCGCCAGCAGTGAGTCGTCAGGGCTCTACGAGCAGTACTTC	CASSESSGLYEQYF
-	TRBV20-1	TRBJ2-3	TRBD2	TGCAGTGCTCTTCCGGGACTAGCGGGAGGGCTTTCAAATACGCAGTATTTT	CSALPGLAGGLSNTQYF
-	TRBV19	TRBJ1-1	-	TGTGCCAGTAGCCCCTGGGGTGGGAGCACTGAAGCTTTCTTT	CASSPWGGSTEAFF
many	TRBV29-1	TRBJ2-5	-	TGCAGCGGAATGCAGGGAGGAGAGACCCAGTACTTC	CSGMQGGETQYF
-	TRBV11-2	TRBJ2-1	TRBD2	TGTGCCAGCAGCCTTACCCAGACTAGCTCGAATGAGCAGTTCTTC	CASSLTQTSSNEQFF
medium-sized	TRBV7-9	TRBJ1-2	-	TGTGCCAGCAGCTTAGGGGCGGTGCAAGCTAACTATGGCTACACCTTC	CASSLGAVQANYGYTF
-	TRBV20-1	TRBJ1-6	-	TGCAGTGCTAGTCCGGGGGGCGCGTCACCCCTCCACTTT	CSASPGGASPLHF
-	TRBV5-1	TRBJ2-7	TRBD2	TGCGCCAGCAGCCGGACTAGCGGGGGGAACACCGGGGAGCTGTACTTC	CASSRTSGGNTGELYF
-	TRBV4-1	TRBJ1-4	TRBD1	TGCGCCAGCAGCCAATCCGGACAGGGTTGGGAAAAACTGTTTTTT	CASSQSGQGWEKLFF
many	TRBV2	TRBJ1-2	-	TGTGCCAGCAGTGCAACAGGGCATGATGGCTACACCTTC	CASSATGHDGYTF
-	TRBV25-1	TRBJ2-7	-	TGTGCCATCAGTGAGTATAAGGGGCCCTACGAGCAGTACTTC	CAISEYKGPYEQYF
-	TRBV7-6	TRBJ2-2	TRBD2	TGTGCCAGCTCACCAACGGGACTAGCGGGAGCCATCACCGGGGAGCTGTTTTTT	CASSPTGLAGAITGELFF
few	TRBV3-1	TRBJ2-1	-	TGTGCCAGCGGCCTGCCGGGACCTTCCTACAATGAGCAGTTCTTC	CASGLPGPSYNEQFF
-	TRBV10-3	TRBJ1-1	-	TGTGCCATTTCTAACGTAGGGGACACTGAAGCTTTCTTT	CAISNVGDTEAFF
many	TRBV19	TRBJ2-7	TRBD2	TGTGCCAGTAGTATAGGGACTAGCCTTTCCTACGAGCAGTACTTC	CASSIGTSLSYEQYF
-	TRBV20-1	TRBJ2-7	-	TGCAGTGCCAGGCACACCGGGGAGCAGTACTTC	CSARHTGEQYF
many	TRBV4-1	TRBJ2-5	-	TGCGCCAGCAGCCACCGAGTTATGGCTAACCCAGAGACCCAGTACTTC	CASSHRVMANPETQYF
many	TRBV4-2	TRBJ2-2	-	TGTGCCAGCAGCCAAGGACAGGACACCGGGGAGCTGTTTTTT	CASSQGQDTGELFF
-	TRBV12-3/TRBV12-4	TRBJ2-3	-	TGTGCCAGCTCCCTTGCTAGTGCCGGGAGAGGAGATACGCAGTATTTT	CASSLASAGRGDTQYF
-	TRBV6-4	TRBJ1-5	-	TGTGCCAGCAGTGACGACTACAGCAATCAGCCCCAGCATTTT	CASSDDYSNQPQHF
many	TRBV19	TRBJ1-5	-	TGTGCCAGTAGATTCATAGGGGCGACGGGGCCCCAGCATTTT	CASRFIGATGPQHF
-	TRBV5-5	TRBJ1-2	TRBD1	TGTGCCAGCAGCTTTGGGGACAGGGGCTATGGCTACACCTTC	CASSFGDRGYGYTF
-	TRBV6-5	TRBJ2-1	TRBD1	TGTGCCAGCACTAGGACAGGGAAGTACAATGAGCAGTTCTTC	CASTRTGKYNEQFF
-	TRBV28	TRBJ2-7	-	TGTGCCAGCAGTTTATTTAACGAGCAGTACTTC	CASSLFNEQYF
few	TRBV5-1	TRBJ1-1	-	TGCGCCAGCAGAAGTGAACAGTCGAACACTGAAGCTTTCTTT	CASRSEQSNTEAFF
many	TRBV6-6	TRBJ2-3	-	TGTGCCAGCAGTTACGCTCTAGGAAGCACAGATACGCAGTATTTT	CASSYALGSTDTQYF